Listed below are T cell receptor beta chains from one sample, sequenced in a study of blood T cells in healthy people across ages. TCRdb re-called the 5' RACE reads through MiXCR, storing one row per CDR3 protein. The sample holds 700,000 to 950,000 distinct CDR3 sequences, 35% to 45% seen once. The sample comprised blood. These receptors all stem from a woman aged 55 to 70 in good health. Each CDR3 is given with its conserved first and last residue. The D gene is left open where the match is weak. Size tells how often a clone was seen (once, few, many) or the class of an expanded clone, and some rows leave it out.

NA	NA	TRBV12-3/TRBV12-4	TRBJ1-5	TGTGCCAGCAGCCGTGACTGGGAGGGTAGCAATCAGCCCCAGCATTTT	CASSRDWEGSNQPQHF
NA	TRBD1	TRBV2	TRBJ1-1	TGTGCCAGCAGTGAAGGGGACAGGGCTGCTTTCTTT	CASSEGDRAAFF
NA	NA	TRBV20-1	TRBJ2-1	TGCAGTGCTAGAGATCAAAGGGAGCAGTTCTTC	CSARDQREQFF
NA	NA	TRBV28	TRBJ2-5	TGTGCCAGCACTATCAGCCGTGTACAGATCCAAGAGACCCAGTACTTC	CASTISRVQIQETQYF
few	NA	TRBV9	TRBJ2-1	TGTGCCAGCAGCAGACGGAGCTCCTACAATGAGCAGTTCTTC	CASSRRSSYNEQFF
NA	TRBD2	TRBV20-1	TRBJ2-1	TGCAGTGCTAGTTCACTAGCGGGAGTGTCAGATGAGCAGTTCTTC	CSASSLAGVSDEQFF
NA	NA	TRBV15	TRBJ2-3	TGTGCCACCAGCCGGGACGGTGGCACAGATACGCAGTATTTT	CATSRDGGTDTQYF
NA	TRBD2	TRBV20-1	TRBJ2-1	TGCAGTGCTACCCAATCCTCGACTAGCGGGGGGTCCAATGAGCAGTTCTTC	CSATQSSTSGGSNEQFF
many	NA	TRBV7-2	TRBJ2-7	TGTGCCAGCAGCACCGACAGGGAGCAGTACTTC	CASSTDREQYF
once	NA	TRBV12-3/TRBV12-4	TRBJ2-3	TGTGCCAGCAGTCACAGCGGGTGGAATACGCAGTATTTT	CASSHSGWNTQYF
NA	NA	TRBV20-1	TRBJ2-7	TGCAGTGTGCGGCGTGAGCAGTACTTC	CSVRREQYF
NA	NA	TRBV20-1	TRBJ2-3	TGCAGTGCTAGCAGGACAGATACGCAGTATTTT	CSASRTDTQYF